A single sample is the source of the 22 T cell receptor beta chains below, sequenced in a study of spatial heterogeneity in lung cancer. Regarding time point: sample taken at primary tumor resection. TCRdb independently ran MiXCR on the 5' RACE reads; one entry per CDR3 protein. The sample shows about 48,000 distinct CDR3 sequences, roughly 5% of them seen only once. The source was PBMCs, collected at surgery. These receptors were obtained from a male donor with early-stage non-small cell lung cancer.

This clonotype occurred many times. This chain joins TRBV4-3 and TRBJ1-4, with no clear D. Trimming took 0 bases from V and 0 from J, leaving 8 bases between them. Per germline, CDR1 LGHNA and CDR2 YSLEER. This CDR3 spans 16 amino acids. The CDR3 region has the DNA TGCGCCAGCAGCCAAGATCAACCTCCAACTAATGAAAAACTGTTTTTT. It codes for CASSQDQPPTNEKLFF.

This clonotype was seen many times. The DNA of the CDR3 is TGCAGCGTTGAAGGTAGCGGGAGAGACGAGCAGTACTTC. It translates to CSVEGSGRDEQYF. The chain combines TRBV29-1 with TRBJ2-7; 9 bases are a match to TRBD2. The J segment lost 5 bases and the V segment lost 1 base, leaving 3 bases of the junction unmatched. The CDR3 is 13 residues long. Germline values: CDR1 SQVTM, CDR2 ANQGSEA.

In its sample, this clonotype was seen many times. V usage is TRBV4-1 and J usage is TRBJ2-7, with a tentative D call TRBD2 (6 bases). Germline V gene sequence: CDR1 MGHRA, CDR2 YSYEKL. V lost 2 bases and J lost 1, with 18 bases in between. The CDR3 contains 17 residues. CDR3 in amino acids: CASSQSRAGPPSYEQYF. The CDR3 bases are TGCGCCAGCAGCCAATCACGGGCGGGACCGCCGTCCTACGAGCAGTACTTC.

This clonotype has ten or more counts. The chain couples TRBV9 to TRBJ2-1; 7 positions match TRBD1. The CDR3 has 15 amino acids. CDR1 and CDR2 (germline): SGDLS, YYNGEE. The ends lost 0 bases at V and 4 bases at J; junction bases unmatched: 4. The CDR3 DNA reads as TGTGCCAGCAGCGTAGTGGGACAGACGTACAATGAGCAGTTCTTC. Translation: CASSVVGQTYNEQFF.

This clonotype has at least ten counts. This chain links TRBV4-2 with TRBJ2-2, with D unclear. V dropped 3 bases and J dropped 5 bases, with 7 bases sitting between them. Germline-derived CDR1 and CDR2 are LGHNA and YNFKEQ. CDR3 length: 13 residues. CDR3 region: CASSHETTGELFF. CDR3 in DNA: TGTGCCAGCAGCCATGAGACGACCGGGGAGCTGTTTTTT.

This clonotype was found many times. This chain uses TRBV14 with TRBJ2-4, with D perhaps being TRBD1 or TRBD2 (6 bases each). The CDR3 extends over 15 amino acids. V dropped 4 bases and J dropped 9 bases, with 19 bases sitting between them. The germline CDR1 and CDR2 sequences are SGHDN and FVKESK. The DNA for the CDR3 is TGTGCCAGCAGCCTGGGACCGACCAAGGGGGGCATTCAGTACTTC. Translating it yields CASSLGPTKGGIQYF.

This clonotype was observed a few times. The V call is TRBV12-3 or TRBV12-4, the J call TRBJ2-2, with 8 bases identical to TRBD2. This CDR3 spans 15 amino acids. The trim removed 7 bases at V and 6 bases at J, leaving 10 bases unmatched. CDR3: CASTPGLGLSGELFF. CDR3 bases: TGTGCCAGCACCCCGGGACTAGGTCTATCCGGGGAGCTGTTTTTT.

Many counts were recorded for this clonotype. J is TRBJ2-7 and V is TRBV20-1; TRBD2 is a possible D gene (5 bases). The CDR3 runs to 12 residues. CDR1 is DFQATT, CDR2 SNEGSKA, per germline (reference sequence). V lost 5 bases and J 2 bases, leaving 10 bases between the germline ends. This CDR3 is CSAQEGAYEQYF. The CDR3 nucleotides are TGCAGTGCTCAAGAGGGAGCCTACGAGCAGTACTTC.

This clonotype was recorded many times. This chain uses TRBV3-1 with TRBJ1-1; no definite D call. The CDR3 is 13 amino acids. Germline loops: CDR1 LGHDT, CDR2 YNNKEL (reference sequence). With 5 bases removed from V and 0 bases from J, the gap between germline ends came to 7 bases. CDR3 in DNA: TGTGCCAGCAGCTCACACCTGAACACTGAAGCTTTCTTT. This translates into CASSSHLNTEAFF. The full variable domain, its missing parts supplied by reference TRBV3-1 and TRBJ1-1, is DTAVSQTPKYLVTQMGNDKSIKCEQNLGHDTMYWYKQDSKKFLKIMFSYNNKELIINETVPNRFSPKSPDKAHLNLHINSLELGDSAVYFCASSSHLNTEAFFGQGTRLTVV.

In its sample, this clonotype was seen a few times. This chain connects TRBV11-1 to TRBJ2-1; the match to TRBD2 covers 10 bases. In germline, CDR1 is SGHAT, CDR2 FQDESV (reference sequence). The CDR3 extends over 15 amino acids. V shed 3 bases and J 8 bases; nucleotides not matched to a gene: 7. CDR3 nucleotides: TGTGCCAGCAGCTTCCTAGCGGGAGCCAGTGATGAGCAGTTCTTC. It codes for CASSFLAGASDEQFF.

This clonotype was counted between two and nine times. This chain uses TRBV7-8 with TRBJ1-5; D is unresolved. V was clipped by 1 base and J by 1 base, with 11 bases between them. Germline V CDR1 and CDR2: SGHVS, FQNEAQ. There are 16 residues in the CDR3. This chain's CDR3 is CASSLVTSLSNQPQHF. CDR3 sequence (DNA): TGTGCCAGCAGCTTAGTGACAAGTTTGAGCAATCAGCCCCAGCATTTT.

At least ten counts were recorded for this clonotype. The rearrangement joins TRBV4-1 to TRBJ1-1; tentatively, D is TRBD1 (6 bases). The germline V and J ends were trimmed by 0 bases and 4 bases, with 18 bases remaining between them. Germline V gives CDR1 MGHRA, CDR2 YSYEKL. CDR3 length equals 17 residues. CDR3 sequence (DNA): TGCGCCAGCAGCCAAGATCGGGTACTACAGGGCTCCACTGAAGCTTTCTTT. Protein sequence: CASSQDRVLQGSTEAFF.

The V call is TRBV9, the J call TRBJ2-6, with 8 positions matching TRBD1. This CDR3 comprises 17 residues. V trimming: 4 bases; J trimming: 4 bases; junction bases outside the gene matches: 10. The V gene's germline CDR1 is SGDLS and CDR2 YYNGEE. The CDR3 reads CASSPLTGVAGANVLTF. CDR3 sequence (DNA): TGTGCCAGCAGCCCTCTGACAGGGGTTGCCGGGGCCAACGTCCTGACTTTC.

The gene calls are TRBV5-1 and TRBJ1-5; unclear D gene. CDR1 and CDR2 from the germline V gene are SGHRS and YFSETQ. The CDR3 has 14 residues. V lost 2 bases, J lost 0 bases, and 6 bases lay in between. The CDR3 sequence is CASSFDGSNQPQHF. As DNA, the CDR3 is TGCGCCAGCAGCTTTGATGGTAGCAATCAGCCCCAGCATTTT.

The V call is TRBV20-1, the J call TRBJ2-7; 14 bases map to TRBD2. The ends lost 6 bases at V and 4 bases at J; junction bases unmatched: 5. Germline V gene sequence: CDR1 DFQATT, CDR2 SNEGSKA (reference sequence). The CDR3 is 14 residues long. The CDR3 region is CSAPGTSGSYEQYF. DNA for the CDR3: TGCAGTGCACCCGGGACTAGCGGGAGTTACGAGCAGTACTTC.

In this sample, this clonotype turned up a few times. The rearrangement joins TRBV19 to TRBJ2-5; D tentatively fits TRBD1 or TRBD2 (5 bases each). This CDR3 contains 14 residues. Between the trimmed V and J ends, which lost 3 bases and 7 bases, there was a span of 15 bases. Per germline, CDR1 LNHDA and CDR2 SQIVND (reference sequence). The CDR3 nucleotides are TGTGCCAGTAGTATGGGCAGGGACCTGGGGACCCAGTACTTC. Translating gives CASSMGRDLGTQYF. Using reference TRBV19 and TRBJ2-5 for the parts outside the CDR3, the full variable domain is DGGITQSPKYLFRKEGQNVTLSCEQNLNHDAMYWYRQDPGQGLRLIYYSQIVNDFQKGDIAEGYSVSREKKESFPLTVTSAQKNPTAFYLCASSMGRDLGTQYFGPGTRLLVL.

The genes are TRBV11-2 and TRBJ2-3; D is unclear. Trimming took off 0 bases at V and 3 bases at J, with 7 bases between the two ends. The length of the CDR3 is 14 residues. The V gene's germline CDR1 is SGHAT and CDR2 FQNNGV. The CDR3 loop is CASSLEIGTDTQYF. The CDR3 DNA reads TGTGCCAGCAGCTTAGAGATTGGGACAGATACGCAGTATTTT.

This clonotype has at least ten counts. The chain is built from TRBV15 and TRBJ2-1; D unresolved. CDR3 length: 14 residues. V lost 0 bases, J lost 7 bases, and 10 bases lay in between. CDR1 and CDR2 from the germline V gene are LNHNV and YYDKDF (reference sequence). This CDR3 is CATSRDPASNEQFF. The DNA of the CDR3 is TGTGCCACCAGCAGAGACCCGGCATCAAATGAGCAGTTCTTC.

This clonotype was seen many times. The chain recombines TRBV2 with TRBJ2-5, with D perhaps matching TRBD1 or TRBD2 (5 bases each). The V and J ends lost 7 bases and 2 bases respectively, with 14 bases between them. The CDR3 has 14 amino acids. Germline V gene lookup returns CDR1 SNHLY and CDR2 FYNNEI. The CDR3 is CASTKWDGQETQYF. In nucleotides, the CDR3 is TGTGCCAGCACTAAATGGGACGGACAAGAGACCCAGTACTTC.

This clonotype was recorded at least ten times. This chain joins TRBV4-1 and TRBJ2-5; perhaps D is TRBD1 or TRBD2 (6 bases each). Germline-derived CDR1 and CDR2 are MGHRA and YSYEKL. V was trimmed by 0 bases and J by 1 base, leaving 9 bases between them. The CDR3 length is 15 residues. For the CDR3, the DNA is TGCGCCAGCAGCCAAGATAGGGGGGTCCAAGAGACCCAGTACTTC. Residues: CASSQDRGVQETQYF.

This clonotype showed up many times. J is TRBJ2-4 and V is TRBV19, with 10 bases aligning to TRBD1. The CDR3 consists of 17 residues. The J segment lost 1 base and the V segment lost 5 bases, leaving 8 bases of the junction unmatched. Germline V gives CDR1 LNHDA, CDR2 SQIVND (reference sequence). The CDR3 sequence is CASSPLTGGTAKNIQYF. DNA of the CDR3: TGTGCCAGTAGTCCACTGACAGGGGGCACGGCCAAAAACATTCAGTACTTC.

This clonotype was seen a few times. The chain combines TRBV4-3 with TRBJ2-7; 10 bases fit TRBD2. The CDR3 length is 17 residues. The V segment lost 3 bases and the J segment 2 bases; nucleotides outside the gene matches: 10. Germline V lookup: CDR1 LGHNA, CDR2 YSLEER. CDR3 residues: CASSQEPLAGETYEQYF. DNA for the CDR3: TGCGCCAGCAGCCAGGAGCCCCTAGCGGGAGAGACCTACGAGCAGTACTTC.